This passage covers 22 T cell receptor beta chains from one sample sequenced in a study of immune evolution from preneoplasia to lung adenocarcinoma. Sequencing was performed with immunoSEQ multiplex PCR; in TCRdb, only in-frame clones are kept and a portion is missing. This sample has under 45,000 clones, with 70% to 80% found just once. Material for sequencing was FFPE invasive lung adenocarcinoma tissue. The receptors derive from a person aged 60 to 70 with lung adenocarcinoma.

CDR3 DNA sequence: TGCAGCGTTGAAGTTTGGGGACAGTTAAAAGAGACCCAGTACTTC. Its translation: CSVEVWGQLKETQYF. The V and J genes are TRBV29-1 and TRBJ2-5; 7 bases line up with TRBD1. Trimming removed 1 base from V and 3 bases from J; junction bases left unmatched: 8. Germline V gene sequence: CDR1 SQVTM, CDR2 ANQGSEA. The CDR3 runs to 15 residues.

This chain links TRBV7-2 with TRBJ2-6, with D tentatively TRBD2 (5 bases). V lost 5 bases, J lost 0 bases, and 17 bases lay in between. Germline V gives CDR1 SGHTA, CDR2 FQGNSA. This CDR3 has 18 residues. The CDR3 loop is CASSTVSGTFSGANVLTF. DNA for the CDR3: TGTGCCAGCAGCACCGTAAGCGGAACCTTCTCTGGGGCCAACGTCCTGACTTTC.

The rearrangement uses TRBV27 and TRBJ1-4; 11 positions match TRBD1. V gave up 6 bases and J gave up 7 bases; unmatched junction bases: 4. Looked up from germline, CDR1 is MNHEY and CDR2 is SMNVEV (reference sequence). The CDR3 covers 14 residues. DNA for the CDR3: TGTGCCAGCAGGGGGACAGGGGGTGGTGAAAAACTGTTTTTT. It is translated as CASRGTGGGEKLFF.

The chain couples TRBV18 to TRBJ2-1, with 10 bases matching TRBD1. This CDR3 contains 16 residues. V shed 4 bases and J 8 bases; nucleotides not matched to a gene: 11. CDR1 and CDR2 from the germline V gene are KGHSH and LQKENI. This CDR3 is CASSQFRDRGGDEQFF. The CDR3 nucleotides read TGTGCCAGCTCACAGTTCCGGGACAGGGGAGGGGATGAGCAGTTCTTC.

The table lists this clone with a few counts. The chain recombines TRBV7-2 with TRBJ2-1, with a tentative D call TRBD2 (6 bases). Trimming took off 7 bases at V and 3 bases at J, with 10 bases between the two ends. Germline CDR1 SGHTA, CDR2 FQGNSA. This CDR3 has 13 residues. The CDR3 region is CASNLDYYNEQFF. Here the CDR3 DNA reads TGTGCCAGCAACCTGGACTACTACAATGAGCAGTTCTTC.

In its sample, this clone was seen once. The chain carries TRBV5-1 and TRBJ2-7; possibly TRBD1 for D (6 bases). CDR3 length: 14 residues. Trimming left V 1 base short and J 2 bases short, with 10 bases between. Germline V gives CDR1 SGHRS, CDR2 YFSETQ. The CDR3 loop reads CASSLTGTTYEQYF. Here the CDR3 DNA reads TGCGCCAGCAGCTTGACAGGGACCACCTACGAGCAGTACTTC.

In its sample, this clone is medium-sized. V usage is TRBV10-2 and J usage is TRBJ2-7; no definite D call. V was clipped by 6 bases and J by 3 bases, with 9 bases between them. This CDR3 region has 12 residues. The germline gives CDR1 WSHSY, CDR2 SAAADI. CDR3 sequence reads: CASRRGVYEQYF. DNA for the CDR3: TGCGCCAGCAGGAGAGGTGTCTACGAGCAGTACTTC.

This clone came up a few times. The chain uses TRBV5-4 and TRBJ1-1; 8 bases align to TRBD1. Germline CDR1 SGHNT, CDR2 YYREEE (reference sequence). The length of the CDR3 is 14 residues. After removal of 4 bases from V and 4 bases from J, the junction contained 6 bases not matched to a gene. CDR3 loop: CASSRQQGGTEAFF. The DNA of the CDR3 is TGTGCCAGCAGCAGACAACAGGGGGGCACTGAAGCTTTCTTT. The whole variable domain, filled in from reference TRBV5-4 and TRBJ1-1, reads ETGVTQSPTHLIKTRGQQVTLRCSSQSGHNTVSWYQQALGQGPQFIFQYYREEENGRGNFPPRFSGLQFPNYSSELNVNALELDDSALYLCASSRQQGGTEAFFGQGTRLTVV.

V usage is TRBV5-1 and J usage is TRBJ2-7, with 9 positions matching TRBD1. CDR3 length: 15 residues. Germline V lookup: CDR1 SGHRS, CDR2 YFSETQ. V shed 1 base and J 3 bases; nucleotides not matched to a gene: 5. CDR3 protein: CASSLMGQGFYEQYF. The CDR3 coding sequence is TGCGCCAGCAGCTTGATGGGACAGGGATTCTACGAGCAGTACTTC.

The rearrangement joins TRBV15 to TRBJ2-1; D possibly uses TRBD1 or TRBD2 (5 bases each). The germline gives CDR1 LNHNV, CDR2 YYDKDF (reference sequence). The CDR3 sequence is 15 residues long. V was cut by 4 bases and J by 2 bases, with 12 bases left in between. The CDR3: CATSNYRDAYNEQFF. The CDR3 DNA sequence: TGTGCCACCAGCAACTACCGGGACGCCTACAATGAGCAGTTCTTC.

J is TRBJ1-3 and V is TRBV18; no firm D call. The CDR3 is 14 amino acids. V was shortened by 3 bases and J by 0 bases, with 6 bases between the two germline ends. The germline gives CDR1 KGHSH, CDR2 LQKENI. DNA of the CDR3: TGTGCCAGCTCACCGGACCTCTCTGGAAACACCATATATTTT. Residues: CASSPDLSGNTIYF. Full variable domain (rest looked up from reference TRBV18 and TRBJ1-3): NAGVMQNPRHLVRRRGQEARLRCSPMKGHSHVYWYRQLPEEGLKFMVYLQKENIIDESGMPKERFSAEFPKEGPSILRIQQVVRGDSAAYFCASSPDLSGNTIYFGEGSWLTVV.

The chain recombines TRBV7-9 with TRBJ2-2; D call uncertain. From germline, CDR1 is SEHNR and CDR2 FQNEAQ (reference sequence). The CDR3 has 13 residues. V dropped 2 bases and J dropped 5 bases, with 6 bases sitting between them. The CDR3 region is CASSLIGTGELFF. For the CDR3, the DNA is TGTGCCAGCAGCTTAATTGGAACCGGGGAGCTGTTTTTT.

The DNA for the CDR3 is TGTGCCAGTAGGATGAGCGGGAGGACCACAGATACGCAGTATTTT. Its translation is CASRMSGRTTDTQYF. The chain links TRBV19 to TRBJ2-3; 9 bases map to TRBD2. The CDR3 loop spans 15 amino acids. V dropped 6 bases and J dropped 2; count of bases not matched to a gene: 6. The germline CDR1 and CDR2 sequences are LNHDA and SQIVND (reference sequence).

This chain connects TRBV21-1 to TRBJ2-7; the D call in the table, TRBD2, was not verified against the DNA. TRBV21-1 has pseudogene status. CDR3 length: 19 amino acids. CDR3 nucleotide sequence: TGTGCCAGCAGCGGTCCGGGACTAGCGGGAGGGGGTGGTATCTACGAGCAGTACTTC. Amino acid sequence: CASSGPGLAGGGGIYEQYF.

The count of this clone is one. The rearrangement links TRBV18 to TRBJ2-1; TRBD2 aligns across 7 bases. Germline V lookup: CDR1 KGHSH, CDR2 LQKENI. V dropped 2 bases and J dropped 5; count of bases not matched to a gene: 9. This CDR3 is built from 16 residues. The CDR3 protein is CASSPDVAGAHNEQFF. CDR3 DNA: TGTGCCAGCTCACCAGACGTTGCGGGAGCTCACAATGAGCAGTTCTTC.

The genes are TRBV6-6 and TRBJ2-5; D may be TRBD2 (6 bases). The V end lost 6 bases, the J end lost 2 bases, and 10 bases lay between the germline ends. The V gene's germline CDR1 is MNHNY and CDR2 SVGAGI (reference sequence). This CDR3 has 13 residues. The CDR3 sequence is CASRRDLQETQYF. CDR3 coding DNA: TGTGCCAGCAGACGGGACTTACAAGAGACCCAGTACTTC.

The chain recombines TRBV6-1 with TRBJ1-5; TRBD1 is a possible D gene (5 bases). V lost 8 bases to trimming and J lost 3 bases, with 14 bases between them. CDR3 length equals 14 residues. Germline V gene lookup returns CDR1 MNHNS and CDR2 SASEGT. CDR3 in DNA: TGTGCCAGCTCTTGGACACCCTACAATCAGCCCCAGCATTTT. It specifies CASSWTPYNQPQHF.

This chain connects TRBV29-1 to TRBJ1-3; no firm D call. Trimming cost V 3 bases and J 4 bases, with 13 bases left between them. CDR3 size: 14 residues. Germline V gene sequence: CDR1 SQVTM, CDR2 ANQGSEA. The CDR3 DNA sequence: TGCAGCGTTGAGAGGAAGGCTGAAGGAAACACCATATATTTT. This translates into CSVERKAEGNTIYF.

The chain carries TRBV19 and TRBJ1-4, with TRBD1 matching over 7 bases. The CDR3 covers 19 residues. CDR1 and CDR2 from the germline V gene are LNHDA and SQIVND (reference sequence). Germline trimming cut 3 bases from V and 0 bases from J; bases unmatched to any gene: 13. CDR3 in DNA: TGTGCCAGTAGTATTCACATCCGGACAGGCGGCTCAACTAATGAAAAACTGTTTTTT. Translating gives CASSIHIRTGGSTNEKLFF.

This clone was recorded only once. The V call is TRBV30, the J call TRBJ1-1, with D possibly matching TRBD1 (6 bases). Germline lookup yields CDR1 GTSNPN and CDR2 SVGIG (reference sequence). The CDR3 spans 13 residues. Trimming cost V 4 bases and J 0 bases, with 9 bases left between them. CDR3 coding DNA: TGTGCCTGGAATACAGGGCTGAACACTGAAGCTTTCTTT. The encoded protein is CAWNTGLNTEAFF.

This sequence joins TRBV11-2 and TRBJ2-3, with D unresolved. Germline V gene sequence: CDR1 SGHAT, CDR2 FQNNGV. There are 13 residues in the CDR3. V shed 1 base and J shed 2 bases, with 4 bases lying between them. The CDR3 spells CASSLAYTDTQYF. Here the CDR3 DNA reads TGTGCCAGCAGCTTAGCATACACAGATACGCAGTATTTT.

The rearrangement uses TRBV15 and TRBJ2-1, with D perhaps assigned TRBD1 or TRBD2 (5 bases each). This CDR3 has 16 residues. Germline V gene lookup returns CDR1 LNHNV and CDR2 YYDKDF (reference sequence). V gave up 1 base and J gave up 8 bases, with 18 bases separating them. CDR3 in DNA: TGTGCCACCAGCAGAGGGGGGACCCGGATGGGCCATGAGCAGTTCTTC. As protein: CATSRGGTRMGHEQFF.